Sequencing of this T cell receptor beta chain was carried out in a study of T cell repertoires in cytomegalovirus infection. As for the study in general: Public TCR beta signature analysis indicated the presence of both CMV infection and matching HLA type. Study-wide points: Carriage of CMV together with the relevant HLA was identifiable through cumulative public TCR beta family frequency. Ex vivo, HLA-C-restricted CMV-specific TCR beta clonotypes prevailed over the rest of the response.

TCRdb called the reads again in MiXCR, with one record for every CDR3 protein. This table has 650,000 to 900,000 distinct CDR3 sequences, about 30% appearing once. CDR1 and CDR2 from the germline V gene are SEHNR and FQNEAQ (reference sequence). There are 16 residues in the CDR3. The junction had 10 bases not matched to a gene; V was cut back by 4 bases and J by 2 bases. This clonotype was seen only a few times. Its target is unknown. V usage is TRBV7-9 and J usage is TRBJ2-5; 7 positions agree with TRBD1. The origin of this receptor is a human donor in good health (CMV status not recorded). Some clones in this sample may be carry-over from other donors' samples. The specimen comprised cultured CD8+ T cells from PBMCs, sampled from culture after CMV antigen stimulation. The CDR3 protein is CASSSRRDSGQETQYF. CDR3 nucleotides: TGTGCCAGCAGCTCGAGACGGGACAGTGGACAAGAGACCCAGTACTTC.